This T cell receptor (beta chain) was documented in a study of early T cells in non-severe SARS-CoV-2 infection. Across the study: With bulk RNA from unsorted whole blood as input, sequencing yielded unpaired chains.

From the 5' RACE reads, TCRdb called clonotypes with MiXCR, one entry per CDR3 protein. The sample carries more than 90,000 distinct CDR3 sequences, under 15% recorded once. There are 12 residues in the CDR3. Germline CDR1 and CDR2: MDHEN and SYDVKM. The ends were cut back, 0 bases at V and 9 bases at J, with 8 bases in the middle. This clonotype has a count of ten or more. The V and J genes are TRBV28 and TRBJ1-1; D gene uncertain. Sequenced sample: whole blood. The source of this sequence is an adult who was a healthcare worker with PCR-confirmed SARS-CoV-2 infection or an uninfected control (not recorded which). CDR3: CASSLWGTKAFF. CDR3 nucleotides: TGTGCCAGCAGTTTATGGGGCACGAAAGCTTTCTTT.